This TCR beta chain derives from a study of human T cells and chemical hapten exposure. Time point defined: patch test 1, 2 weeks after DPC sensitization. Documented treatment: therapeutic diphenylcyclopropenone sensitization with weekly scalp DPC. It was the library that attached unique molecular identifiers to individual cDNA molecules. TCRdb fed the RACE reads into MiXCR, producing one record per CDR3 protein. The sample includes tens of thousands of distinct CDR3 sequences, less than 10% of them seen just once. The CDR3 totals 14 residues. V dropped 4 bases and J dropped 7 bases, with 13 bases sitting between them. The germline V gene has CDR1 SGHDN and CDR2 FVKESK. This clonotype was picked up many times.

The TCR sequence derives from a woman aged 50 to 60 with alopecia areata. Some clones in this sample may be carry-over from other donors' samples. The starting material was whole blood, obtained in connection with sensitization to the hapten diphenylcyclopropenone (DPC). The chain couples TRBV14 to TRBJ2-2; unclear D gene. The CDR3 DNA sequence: TGTGCCAGCAGCCGAGCCTACGTCGGCGGGGAGCTGTTTTTT. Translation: CASSRAYVGGELFF.